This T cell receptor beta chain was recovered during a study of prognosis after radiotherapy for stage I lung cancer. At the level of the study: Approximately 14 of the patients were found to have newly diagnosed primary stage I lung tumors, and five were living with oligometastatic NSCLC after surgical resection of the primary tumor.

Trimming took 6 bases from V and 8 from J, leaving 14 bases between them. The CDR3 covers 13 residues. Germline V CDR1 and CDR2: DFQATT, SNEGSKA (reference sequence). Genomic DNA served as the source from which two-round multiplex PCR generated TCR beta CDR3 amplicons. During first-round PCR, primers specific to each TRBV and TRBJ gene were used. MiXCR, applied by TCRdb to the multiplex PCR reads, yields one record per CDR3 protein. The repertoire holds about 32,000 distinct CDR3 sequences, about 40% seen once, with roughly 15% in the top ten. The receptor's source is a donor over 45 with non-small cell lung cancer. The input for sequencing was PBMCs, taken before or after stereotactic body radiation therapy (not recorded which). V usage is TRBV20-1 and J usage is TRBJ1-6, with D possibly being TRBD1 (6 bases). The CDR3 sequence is CSAKQGSDSPLHF. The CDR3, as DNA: TGCAGTGCAAAACAGGGTTCGGATTCACCCCTCCACTTT.